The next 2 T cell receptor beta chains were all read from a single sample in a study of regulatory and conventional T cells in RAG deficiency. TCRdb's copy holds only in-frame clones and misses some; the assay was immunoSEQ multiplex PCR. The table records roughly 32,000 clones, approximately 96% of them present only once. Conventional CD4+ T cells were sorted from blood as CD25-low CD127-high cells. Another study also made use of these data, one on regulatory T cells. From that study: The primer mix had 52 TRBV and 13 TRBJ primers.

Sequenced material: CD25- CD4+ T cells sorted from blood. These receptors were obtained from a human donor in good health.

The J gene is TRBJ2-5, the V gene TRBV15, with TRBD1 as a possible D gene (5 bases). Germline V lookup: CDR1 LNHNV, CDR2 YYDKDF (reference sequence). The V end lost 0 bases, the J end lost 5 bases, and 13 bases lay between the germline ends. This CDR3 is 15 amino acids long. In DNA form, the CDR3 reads TGTGCCACCAGCAGAGATAACAGGATGGGGGAGACCCAGTACTTC. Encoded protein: CATSRDNRMGETQYF. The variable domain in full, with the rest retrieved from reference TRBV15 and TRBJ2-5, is DAMVIQNPRYQVTQFGKPVTLSCSQTLNHNVMYWYQQKSSQAPKLLFHYYDKDFNNEADTPDNFQSRRPNTSFCFLDIRSPGLGDTAMYLCATSRDNRMGETQYFGPGTRLLVL.

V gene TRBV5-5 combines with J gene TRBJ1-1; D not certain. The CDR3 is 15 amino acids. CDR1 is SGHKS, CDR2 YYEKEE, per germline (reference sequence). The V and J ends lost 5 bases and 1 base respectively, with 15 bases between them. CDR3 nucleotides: TGTGCCAGCAGTAATGGTGGAGGGCAGAACACTGAAGCTTTCTTT. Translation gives CASSNGGGQNTEAFF.